Below, one T cell receptor beta chain is given with its context. The protocol was immunoSEQ multiplex PCR, while the TCRdb copy is restricted to in-frame clones and leaves out a portion. The sample has around 230,000 clones, 80% to 90% seen once. This record comes from a study of blood T cell repertoires in COVID-19. The ends were cut back, 4 bases at V and 10 bases at J, with 12 bases in the middle. Germline V gives CDR1 KGHDR, CDR2 SFDVKD. CDR3 length: 13 residues. The chain uses TRBV24-1 and TRBJ1-4; D is uncertain. This sequence originates from a man aged 25 to 45 who had recovered from COVID-19. The specimen sequenced was peripheral blood. CDR3 region: CATSESERGKLFF. The CDR3 DNA reads as TGTGCCACCAGTGAATCCGAACGGGGAAAACTGTTTTTT.